Each of the 28 T cell receptor beta chains below was sequenced from the same sample in a study of cytomegalovirus exposure and HLA in healthy donors (dated by TCRdb to the late 2010s). Preparation of the library involved the immunoSEQ multiplex PCR assay. For the multiplex PCR, a mixture combining 60 forward primers for TCR Vbeta segments and 13 reverse primers for TCR Jbeta segments was used. The table was pulled from immuneACCESS by TCRdb, which kept in-frame rearrangements only. Such tables lose some clones; where checked, under half of the loss comes from unresolved V genes, and the rest has no known cause. The sample contains over 70,000 clones, more than 70% of them found a single time. 2.5% of the sample is taken by the ten largest. The sequenced sample consisted of PBMCs. The origin of the receptors is a male donor in good health and CMV-seropositive.

V gene TRBV27 combines with J gene TRBJ1-2; 8 bases agree with TRBD1. This CDR3 has 13 amino acids. Trimming removed 6 bases from V and 8 bases from J; junction bases left unmatched: 8. The germline V gene encodes CDR1 MNHEY and CDR2 SMNVEV (reference sequence). The CDR3 reads CASSDRGLRGYTF. As DNA, the CDR3 is TGTGCCAGCAGCGACAGGGGATTGAGGGGCTACACCTTC.

The chain joins TRBV30 to TRBJ2-3, with no clear D. Germline assignment: CDR1 GTSNPN and CDR2 SVGIG (reference sequence). CDR3 size: 11 residues. Trimming took 5 bases from V and 4 from J, leaving 7 bases between them. As DNA, the CDR3 is TGTGCCTGGCGCTACGCAGATACGCAGTATTTT. Translating it yields CAWRYADTQYF. Combining the CDR3 with reference TRBV30 and TRBJ2-3 gives the whole variable domain SQTIHQWPATLVQPVGSPLSLECTVEGTSNPNLYWYRQAAGRGLQLLFYSVGIGQISSEVPQNLSASRPQDRQFILSSKKLLLSDSGFYLCAWRYADTQYFGPGTRLTVL.

Note on this clone: Relative to the germline gene, one junction end is altered; a read error may explain this. The V call is TRBV10-3, the J call TRBJ2-3; 10 positions match TRBD2. This CDR3 contains 13 residues. Per the germline V gene, CDR1 is ENHRY and CDR2 is SYGVKD. CDR3 in DNA: TGTGCCATCCAGCGGGAGGGCACTGATACGCAGTATTTT. This translates into CAIQREGTDTQYF.

V is TRBV5-1 and J is TRBJ2-5, with D hard to call. Per germline, CDR1 SGHRS and CDR2 YFSETQ. The CDR3 length is 15 residues. V lost 1 base, J lost 0 bases, and 10 bases lay in between. As DNA, the CDR3 is TGCGCCAGCAGCTTGTCCAGGATGAACCAAGAGACCCAGTACTTC. It is translated as CASSLSRMNQETQYF.

V usage is TRBV29-1 and J usage is TRBJ2-5, with D unclear. Germline V lookup: CDR1 SQVTM, CDR2 ANQGSEA. Trimming removed 5 bases at V and 1 base at J, with 8 bases between. CDR3 size: 12 residues. The CDR3 DNA is TGCAGCGTTACAAGCGTCCAAGAGACCCAGTACTTC. Protein: CSVTSVQETQYF.

CDR3 DNA: TGTGCCAGCAGCGAGGGTCCTAGCGCTCTCACAGATACGCAGTATTTT. It yields the protein CASSEGPSALTDTQYF. The J gene is TRBJ2-3, the V gene TRBV9; possibly TRBD2 for D (6 bases). The CDR3 runs to 16 residues. V was pared by 3 bases and J by 2 bases, with 16 bases between. Germline CDR1 and CDR2: SGDLS and YYNGEE.

The genes are TRBV19 and TRBJ1-5; D is unresolved. V was trimmed by 2 bases and J by 2 bases, leaving 10 bases between them. The V gene's germline CDR1 is LNHDA and CDR2 SQIVND (reference sequence). The CDR3 consists of 15 residues. CDR3 bases: TGTGCCAGTAGTATATTCGGGAGGGGCAATCAGCCCCAGCATTTT. This translates into CASSIFGRGNQPQHF.

The CDR3 coding sequence is TGTGCCAGCAGTCCCCCCACAGGGGGGCCCTATGGCTACACCTTC. Translated: CASSPPTGGPYGYTF. The V gene is TRBV28, the J gene TRBJ1-2; 8 bases map to TRBD1. This CDR3 region has 15 residues. The V segment lost 5 bases and the J segment 4 bases; nucleotides outside the gene matches: 9. In germline, CDR1 is MDHEN, CDR2 SYDVKM.

The V and J genes are TRBV19 and TRBJ1-1; D call uncertain. Trimming took off 2 bases at V and 0 bases at J, with 7 bases between the two ends. There are 14 residues in the CDR3. Germline V gene sequence: CDR1 LNHDA, CDR2 SQIVND (reference sequence). CDR3 amino acids: CASSIREVNTEAFF. The DNA for the CDR3 is TGTGCCAGTAGTATAAGAGAGGTGAACACTGAAGCTTTCTTT.

V is TRBV2 and J is TRBJ2-7; tentative D call: TRBD1 (6 bases). The CDR3 is 13 residues long. CDR1 is SNHLY, CDR2 FYNNEI, per germline. The V gene lost 6 bases and the J gene lost 2 bases, with 11 bases spanning the gap. CDR3 DNA sequence: TGTGCCAGCAGCCCGGACAGTCCCTACGAGCAGTACTTC. It codes for CASSPDSPYEQYF. Looking up the rest from reference TRBV2 and TRBJ2-7 gives the full variable domain: EPEVTQTPSHQVTQMGQEVILRCVPISNHLYFYWYRQILGQKVEFLVSFYNNEISEKSEIFDDQFSVERPDGSNFTLKIRSTKLEDSAMYFCASSPDSPYEQYFGPGTRLTVT.

This clone was counted only a few times. The V and J genes are TRBV19 and TRBJ1-5; D is uncertain. CDR1 is LNHDA, CDR2 SQIVND, per germline (reference sequence). The CDR3 runs to 15 residues. Deletions cut 6 bases from V and 0 bases from J, with 12 bases between. CDR3 amino acids: CASSLPGNSNQPQHF. For the CDR3, the DNA is TGTGCCAGTAGCCTCCCCGGGAATAGCAATCAGCCCCAGCATTTT.

The CDR3, as DNA: TGTGCCAGCAGTTACGAGTCTAGCGGGCCCTACGAGCAGTACTTC. Translating it yields CASSYESSGPYEQYF. This chain joins TRBV6-5 and TRBJ2-7; TRBD2 matches at 8 bases. Trimming at V came to 2 bases and at J to 2 bases, leaving 5 bases not matched to a gene. Germline V gives CDR1 MNHEY, CDR2 SVGAGI. CDR3 length: 15 residues.

The V gene is TRBV19, the J gene TRBJ2-7; a possible D gene is TRBD2 (6 bases). The CDR3 contains 13 residues. In germline, CDR1 is LNHDA, CDR2 SQIVND (reference sequence). V was clipped by 6 bases and J by 0 bases, with 9 bases between them. CDR3 coding DNA: TGTGCCAGTAGAGCGGGCAGCTCCTACGAGCAGTACTTC. Its protein is CASRAGSSYEQYF.

The rearrangement uses TRBV7-6 and TRBJ2-7; D might be TRBD2 (5 bases). CDR1 SGHVS and CDR2 FNYEAQ come from the germline V gene. Between the trimmed V and J ends, which lost 1 base and 2 bases, there was a span of 9 bases. This CDR3 spans 14 amino acids. The CDR3 sequence: CASSLDEGTYEQYF. CDR3 DNA: TGTGCCAGCAGCTTAGATGAGGGTACCTACGAGCAGTACTTC.

The rearrangement uses TRBV5-6 and TRBJ2-7; TRBD2 agrees at 9 bases. This CDR3 contains 15 residues. Germline trimming cut 1 base from V and 2 bases from J; bases unmatched to any gene: 4. Germline V gene data show CDR1 as SGHDT and CDR2 as YYEEEE. The CDR3 sequence: CASSLRAGGTYEQYF. In DNA form, the CDR3 reads TGTGCCAGCAGCTTGCGGGCGGGAGGGACCTACGAGCAGTACTTC.

This rearrangement joins TRBV2 to TRBJ1-5; the D is unclear. The CDR3 loop spans 13 amino acids. Per the germline V gene, CDR1 is SNHLY and CDR2 is FYNNEI. V gave up 5 bases and J gave up 5 bases, with 10 bases separating them. CDR3 region: CASSQNGYQPQHF. In DNA form, the CDR3 reads TGTGCCAGCAGTCAAAACGGGTATCAGCCCCAGCATTTT.

This clone was picked up a small number of times. This chain links TRBV28 with TRBJ2-5, with 7 bases fitting TRBD2. CDR1 and CDR2 (germline): MDHEN, SYDVKM. This CDR3 spans 15 amino acids. J was trimmed by 1 base and V by 7 bases; bases with no gene match: 9. The CDR3 DNA reads as TGTGCCAGCATTCCGGGACTACAATTCCAAGAGACCCAGTACTTC. Protein: CASIPGLQFQETQYF.

A single count supports this clone. The chain employs TRBV5-4 and TRBJ2-7; 8 bases are shared with TRBD2. The junction had 10 bases not matched to a gene; V was cut back by 2 bases and J by 3 bases. The CDR3 contains 16 residues. The germline CDR1 and CDR2 sequences are SGHNT and YYREEE (reference sequence). The CDR3 is CASSFGGGRTGYEQYF. The CDR3 DNA follows: TGTGCCAGCAGCTTCGGGGGCGGGAGGACCGGCTACGAGCAGTACTTC.

This clone was seen only a few times. The chain uses TRBV27 and TRBJ1-5; no firm D call. The CDR3 length is 13 residues. The germline V gene has CDR1 MNHEY and CDR2 SMNVEV (reference sequence). V lost 5 bases, J lost 6 bases, and 11 bases lay in between. The CDR3 region is CASSPGVGQPQHF. Here the CDR3 DNA reads TGTGCCAGCAGTCCCGGAGTGGGTCAGCCCCAGCATTTT.

This clone was recorded once. The chain recombines TRBV9 with TRBJ1-3, with D maybe TRBD1 (5 bases). Trimming pared 3 bases from V and 6 bases from J, leaving 16 bases between. Per germline, CDR1 SGDLS and CDR2 YYNGEE. This CDR3 is 15 amino acids long. Written as DNA, the CDR3 is TGTGCCAGCAGCGCCTCCGGGACTTATGCAAACACCATATATTTT. It translates to CASSASGTYANTIYF.

This clone was seen a few times. The chain employs TRBV19 and TRBJ2-5; 7 positions match TRBD1. Germline CDR1 LNHDA, CDR2 SQIVND (reference sequence). The length of the CDR3 is 18 residues. J lost 1 base, V lost 1 base, and 12 bases had no gene match. The DNA for the CDR3 is TGTGCCAGTAGTATAGTGGATTCAGACAGGGTCTTCCAAGAGACCCAGTACTTC. Residues: CASSIVDSDRVFQETQYF.

The CDR3 spells CANLNPGDPSGYTF. The CDR3, as DNA: TGTGCCAACCTCAATCCAGGGGATCCTAGTGGCTACACCTTC. V usage is TRBV6-6 and J usage is TRBJ1-2, with a possible D match to TRBD1 (6 bases). CDR3 size: 14 residues. Germline lookup yields CDR1 MNHNY and CDR2 SVGAGI (reference sequence). Trimming removed 10 bases at V and 7 bases at J, with 22 bases between.

The chain recombines TRBV30 with TRBJ2-1; the D is unclear. Germline V lookup: CDR1 GTSNPN, CDR2 SVGIG (reference sequence). V was clipped by 0 bases and J by 5 bases, with 8 bases between them. This CDR3 has 13 amino acids. CDR3 sequence (DNA): TGTGCCTGGAGTGTGCTACTGAACAATGAGCAGTTCTTC. The encoded protein is CAWSVLLNNEQFF.

The rearrangement uses TRBV14 and TRBJ2-1; 8 bases fit TRBD2. The CDR3 has 19 residues. CDR1 is SGHDN, CDR2 FVKESK, per germline. V lost 0 bases, J lost 8 bases, and 18 bases stayed unmatched. CDR3 region: CASSQEAAPAGDVADEQFF. CDR3 in DNA: TGTGCCAGCAGCCAAGAGGCCGCCCCAGCGGGAGACGTCGCGGATGAGCAGTTCTTC. The full variable domain, rest sourced from reference TRBV14 and TRBJ2-1, is EAGVTQFPSHSVIEKGQTVTLRCDPISGHDNLYWYRRVMGKEIKFLLHFVKESKQDESGMPNNRFLAERTGGTYSTLKVQPAELEDSGVYFCASSQEAAPAGDVADEQFFGPGTRLTVL.

CDR3 protein: CASSGGYNEQFF. The CDR3 bases are TGTGCCAGTAGCGGGGGTTACAATGAGCAGTTCTTC. The rearrangement joins TRBV19 to TRBJ2-1, with D perhaps matching TRBD2 (6 bases). Trimming removed 6 bases at V and 4 bases at J, with 7 bases between. This CDR3 has 12 amino acids. Looked up from germline, CDR1 is LNHDA and CDR2 is SQIVND (reference sequence).

The rearrangement uses TRBV4-3 and TRBJ1-2; possible D gene TRBD1, 5 bases. Trimming removed 1 base at V and 2 bases at J, with 14 bases between. The CDR3 is made up of 16 amino acids. CDR1 LGHNA and CDR2 YSLEER come from the germline V gene. The CDR3: CASSQGHGGGNYGYTF. The CDR3 region has the DNA TGCGCCAGCAGCCAAGGCCACGGGGGGGGAAACTATGGCTACACCTTC.

This clone was seen a handful of times. The chain has TRBV28 and TRBJ1-5; D ambiguous. Germline lookup yields CDR1 MDHEN and CDR2 SYDVKM. The CDR3 has 15 residues. The V end lost 1 base, the J end lost 0 bases, and 7 bases lay between the germline ends. The CDR3 DNA reads as TGTGCCAGCAGTTTATTAACATATAGCAATCAGCCCCAGCATTTT. Translation gives CASSLLTYSNQPQHF.

The genes are TRBV18 and TRBJ1-3; maybe TRBD1 (6 bases). Germline lookup yields CDR1 KGHSH and CDR2 LQKENI. CDR3 length: 15 residues. With 5 bases removed from V and 0 bases from J, the gap between germline ends came to 11 bases. The CDR3 loop reads CASSTGQLSGNTIYF. CDR3 nucleotides: TGTGCCAGCTCAACCGGACAGCTCTCTGGAAACACCATATATTTT.